A selection of T cell receptor beta chains follows, all from one sample in a study of blood T cell repertoires in COVID-19. Here immunoSEQ multiplex PCR was the method, and the copy in TCRdb shows in-frame clones only, minus some. The sample has 150,000 to 200,000 clones; approximately 90% are singletons. The sample comprised peripheral blood. Receptors originate from a woman between 70 and 85 years old with COVID-19, enrolled during active disease. Both conserved end residues are part of each CDR3. A D gene is named only where the DNA matches it firmly. Some rows mark clone size as missing; the rest say once, few, many or name a class of expanded clone.

CDR3nt	CDR3aa	d_gene	abundance	v_gene	j_gene
TGTGCCAGCCGGCGGGGGGGTAACACCGGGGAGCTGTTTTTT	CASRRGGNTGELFF	TRBD2	-	TRBV3-1/TRBV3-2	TRBJ2-2
TGTGCCAGCAGATCTGTTGAAGCTTTCTTT	CASRSVEAFF	-	-	TRBV6-5	TRBJ1-1
TGTGCCAGCAGTTACGACACTTTCAAAAACATTCAGTACTTC	CASSYDTFKNIQYF	-	-	TRBV6-5	TRBJ2-4
TGTGCCAGTAGTATGATGAGCGGGGCTTCCTACAATGAGCAGTTCTTC	CASSMMSGASYNEQFF	TRBD2	-	TRBV19	TRBJ2-1
TGTGCCAGCGGACTAGCGGGGGGGCAGGACAATGAGCAGTTCTTC	CASGLAGGQDNEQFF	TRBD2	-	TRBV27	TRBJ2-1
TGCGCCAGCAGACTGGGACAGAACACCGGGGAGCTGTTTTTT	CASRLGQNTGELFF	-	few	TRBV5-1	TRBJ2-2
TGTGCCAGCAGGTTGGGGGGGGCTGGGACTGAAGCTTTCTTT	CASRLGGAGTEAFF	-	few	TRBV25-1	TRBJ1-1
TGTGCCAGCAGCTCGGTTACAGGGCGGAGGACCGGGGAGCTGTTTTTT	CASSSVTGRRTGELFF	-	-	TRBV7-2	TRBJ2-2
TGTGCCAGTAGTCCCTCAGGGGACTATGGCTACACCTTC	CASSPSGDYGYTF	-	-	TRBV19	TRBJ1-2
TGTGCCGCTGACAGGGAAGCTGGAAACACCATATATTTT	CAADREAGNTIYF	TRBD1	-	TRBV30	TRBJ1-3
TGTGCCAGCAGCTTAGGCGGGACAGTCTATGGCTACACCTTC	CASSLGGTVYGYTF	TRBD1	-	TRBV7-2	TRBJ1-2
TGCGCCAGCAGTTTCAACAGGGTAGGGGAGACCCAGTACTTC	CASSFNRVGETQYF	-	-	TRBV10-2	TRBJ2-5
TGTGCCAGCAGCCAAGATCCGAGCTCCTACGAGCAGTACTTC	CASSQDPSSYEQYF	-	-	TRBV3-1/TRBV3-2	TRBJ2-7
TGTGCCTCTAGTTGGGGCAGACAGCTACGGTGGCAGTACTTC	CASSWGRQLRWQYF	-	-	TRBV28	TRBJ2-7
TGCAGCGTTCTTGACACGTTCCAAGAGACCCAGTACTTC	CSVLDTFQETQYF	-	-	TRBV29-1	TRBJ2-5
TGTGCCAGCAGCCTTACTGGAAACACCATATATTTT	CASSLTGNTIYF	-	-	TRBV3-1/TRBV3-2	TRBJ1-3
TGTGCCAGCAGCTCGACGGACAGGGGGCGAGTTTATGGTAATCAGCCCCAGCATTTT	CASSSTDRGRVYGNQPQHF	TRBD1	-	TRBV7-2	TRBJ1-5
TGCGCCAGCAGCCACAACGTAGGGACAGGGAGCTACAATGAGCAGTTCTTC	CASSHNVGTGSYNEQFF	TRBD1	-	TRBV4-1	TRBJ2-1
TGTGCCAGCAAAGACAGGGGAAATGGCTACACCTTC	CASKDRGNGYTF	TRBD1	-	TRBV6-5	TRBJ1-2
TGTGCCAGTAGTATTTTTCTAGCGGGGGGACCTCGTGAGCAGTTCTTC	CASSIFLAGGPREQFF	TRBD2	-	TRBV19	TRBJ2-1
TGTGCCATCAGTGAGTCGGGAGGGATGGGGGCCAAAAACATTCAGTACTTC	CAISESGGMGAKNIQYF	TRBD2	-	TRBV10-3	TRBJ2-4
TGTGCCAGCTCACTACCGGGACAGGGGGAGCATGGCTACACCTTC	CASSLPGQGEHGYTF	TRBD1	-	TRBV18	TRBJ1-2
TGTGCCAGCGGAAGGTCCAGGTTTAACTATGGCTACACCTTC	CASGRSRFNYGYTF	-	once	TRBV19	TRBJ1-2
TGTGCAGGACAGGGGACTAACTACGAGCAGTACTTC	CAGQGTNYEQYF	TRBD1	few	TRBV28	TRBJ2-7
TGTGCCAGCAGCCAAGATCTAGGAGGAACAGGAAACACCATATATTTT	CASSQDLGGTGNTIYF	-	-	TRBV4-2	TRBJ1-3
TGTGCCAGCAGCTTAAATAGTCGGGTAGCGGGCCTACTGGGGGCCAACGTCCTGACTTTC	CASSLNSRVAGLLGANVLTF	TRBD2	-	TRBV7-3	TRBJ2-6
TGTGCCAGCAGCTTATGGGCGGGTGGGACCTACGAGCAGTACTTC	CASSLWAGGTYEQYF	-	-	TRBV11-2	TRBJ2-7
TGTGCCAGCAGTTCAAGAGGACAGGGTAGCTCTGGAAACACCATATATTTT	CASSSRGQGSSGNTIYF	TRBD1	-	TRBV28	TRBJ1-3
TGTGCCAGCAGATCGCACAGGGCCAGGGGGGAAAAACTGTTTTTT	CASRSHRARGEKLFF	TRBD1	-	TRBV7-8	TRBJ1-4
TGTGCCAGCAGCCTCGGCAGGGGAGAGGGCTACACCTTC	CASSLGRGEGYTF	-	-	TRBV3-1/TRBV3-2	TRBJ1-2
TGTGCCAGCAGCCTAGACAGGGTCGCCTACGAGCAGTACTTC	CASSLDRVAYEQYF	TRBD1	-	TRBV11-2	TRBJ2-7
TGCGCCAGCAGCTTGGTGACAGTGAACTATGGCTACACCTTC	CASSLVTVNYGYTF	-	-	TRBV5-1	TRBJ1-2
TGTGCCAGCAGTCGTAGCAATCAGCCCCAGCATTTT	CASSRSNQPQHF	-	-	TRBV5-6	TRBJ1-5
TGTGCCAGCAGTTGGGGAGCTCCCTATGGCTACACCTTC	CASSWGAPYGYTF	-	-	TRBV2	TRBJ1-2
TGTGCCAGCAGTGCAGCGGGGGGCCGAAACAATGAGCAGTTCTTC	CASSAAGGRNNEQFF	TRBD2	-	TRBV6-6	TRBJ2-1
TGTGCCAGCAGAGCCTGGGGGGTAGAGATAAAAGATACGCAGTATTTT	CASRAWGVEIKDTQYF	-	-	TRBV11-2	TRBJ2-3
TGTGCCAGCAGCTTCGGGATCAGCGGGCAAGAGACCCAGTACTTC	CASSFGISGQETQYF	-	-	TRBV7-9	TRBJ2-5
TGTGCCACCAGGGGACAGGGGGGAGGGAACACTGAAGCTTTCTTT	CATRGQGGGNTEAFF	TRBD1	-	TRBV24-1	TRBJ1-1
TGTGCCATCAGACCTCGACAGGGCGCCTACGAGCAGTACTTC	CAIRPRQGAYEQYF	TRBD1	-	TRBV10-3	TRBJ2-7
TGTGCCAGCAGTTACCTGACAGGGAACACTGAAGCTTTCTTT	CASSYLTGNTEAFF	-	-	TRBV6-2/TRBV6-3	TRBJ1-1
TGTGCCAGCAGCACGACAGTTCGGGCCTATAATTCACCCCTCCACTTT	CASSTTVRAYNSPLHF	-	-	TRBV5-5	TRBJ1-6
TGTGCCAGCAGCTTTAACAGGGCCTATGGCTACACCTTC	CASSFNRAYGYTF	-	-	TRBV5-4	TRBJ1-2
TGTGCCGGGGGGAGAGACTACACAGATACGCAGTATTTT	CAGGRDYTDTQYF	-	-	TRBV6-5	TRBJ2-3
TGCAGTGCTAGTTTAACCGGCCCCGGGGGTCAGCCCCAGCATTTT	CSASLTGPGGQPQHF	-	-	TRBV20-1	TRBJ1-5
TGTGCCAGCAGCTTACATGCAGGCTCTGGAAACACCATATATTTT	CASSLHAGSGNTIYF	-	-	TRBV7-2	TRBJ1-3
TGTGCCAGCAGTTACTTCCAGCGGACCTACAATGAGCAGTTCTTC	CASSYFQRTYNEQFF	-	-	TRBV6-5	TRBJ2-1
TGTGCCAGTAGTCTCAGGACAGGCACTGAAGCTTTCTTT	CASSLRTGTEAFF	TRBD1	-	TRBV19	TRBJ1-1
TGTGCCAGCAGCTCGGGCGTCGGGGGACTAGCGGGGGACGAGCAGTTCTTC	CASSSGVGGLAGDEQFF	TRBD2	-	TRBV5-5	TRBJ2-1
TGCGCCAGCAGCCGGACCTCGACAGGGCTCAAAAACTACAATGAGCAGTTCTTC	CASSRTSTGLKNYNEQFF	TRBD1	few	TRBV4-1	TRBJ2-1
TGTGCCAGCAGCTCCCGCATGACCAGCGACGGGGAGCTGTTTTTT	CASSSRMTSDGELFF	-	-	TRBV5-4	TRBJ2-2
TGCAGCGTTGACCGGGACAGGGGGTACGGCGGCTACACCTTC	CSVDRDRGYGGYTF	TRBD1	-	TRBV29-1	TRBJ1-2
TGTGCCAGCAGCTTGGTGTCTAGCGGGGGGGCCAAAAACATTCAGTACTTC	CASSLVSSGGAKNIQYF	TRBD2	-	TRBV5-6	TRBJ2-4
TGCGCCAGCAGCCAAGGTAGCGGGGGGAGCTCCTACGAGCAGTACTTC	CASSQGSGGSSYEQYF	TRBD2	-	TRBV4-1	TRBJ2-7
TGTGCCAGCGCCTCGCCGTCAGGGGTAACTGAAGCTTTCTTT	CASASPSGVTEAFF	-	-	TRBV5-4	TRBJ1-1
TGTGCCAGCAGCCAACAGCGGGGGGGCGGAGATACGCAGTATTTT	CASSQQRGGGDTQYF	TRBD2	-	TRBV3-1/TRBV3-2	TRBJ2-3
TGTGCCAGCACCTTAGGACAGGGCTACGAGCAGTACTTC	CASTLGQGYEQYF	TRBD1	-	TRBV2	TRBJ2-7
TGTGCCAGCAGTTGGGGGACAACGAACTATGGCTACACCTTC	CASSWGTTNYGYTF	-	-	TRBV7-9	TRBJ1-2